This T cell receptor beta chain was captured by sequencing in a study of cytomegalovirus exposure and HLA in healthy donors. The study, taken as a whole, reports: The authors later linked a missense DCLRE1C variant to TCR beta V- and J-gene trimming. Some V segments, TRBV6-2 and TRBV6-3 among them, were indistinguishable and were therefore excluded. Analysis performed later found around 15,000 TCR beta sequences associated with HLA alleles at 0.05 false discovery rate. There were some public TCRs occurring in many donors, but most TCR sequences were rare.

V dropped 3 bases and J dropped 0; count of bases not matched to a gene: 5. Germline values: CDR1 KGHSH, CDR2 LQKENI. The CDR3 covers 16 residues. Details on this clone: As yet, its antigen is unknown.

Primers: 60 Vbeta forward and 13 Jbeta reverse. The table came from immunoSEQ multiplex PCR; TCRdb's copy has only in-frame clones and leaves some out. Of 90,000 to 110,000 clones listed, more than 80% are singletons. Sequenced: PBMCs. The chain employs TRBV18 and TRBJ2-7; 10 bases line up with TRBD1. The source of this sequence is a man younger than 30 in good health and CMV-seronegative. In DNA form, the CDR3 reads TGTGCCAGCTCACCGACGACAGGGGGCAGCTCCTACGAGCAGTACTTC. Translation gives CASSPTTGGSSYEQYF.